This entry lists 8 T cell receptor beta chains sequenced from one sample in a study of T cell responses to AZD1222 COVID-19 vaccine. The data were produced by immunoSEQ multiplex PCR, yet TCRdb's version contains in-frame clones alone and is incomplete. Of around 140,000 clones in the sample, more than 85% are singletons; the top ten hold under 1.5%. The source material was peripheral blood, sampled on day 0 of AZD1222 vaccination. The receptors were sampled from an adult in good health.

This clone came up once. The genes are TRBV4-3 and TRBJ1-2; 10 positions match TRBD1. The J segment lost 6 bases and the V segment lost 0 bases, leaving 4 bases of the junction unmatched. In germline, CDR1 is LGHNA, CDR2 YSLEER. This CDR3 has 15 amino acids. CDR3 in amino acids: CASSQDGGTGDGYTF. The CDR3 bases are TGCGCCAGCAGCCAAGATGGTGGGACAGGGGATGGCTACACCTTC.

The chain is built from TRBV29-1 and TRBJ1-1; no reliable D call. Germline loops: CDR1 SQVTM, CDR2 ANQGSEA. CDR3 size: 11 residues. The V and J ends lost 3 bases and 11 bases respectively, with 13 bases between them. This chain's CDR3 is CSVEVSVIAFF. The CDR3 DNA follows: TGCAGCGTTGAGGTGTCCGTTATTGCTTTCTTT.

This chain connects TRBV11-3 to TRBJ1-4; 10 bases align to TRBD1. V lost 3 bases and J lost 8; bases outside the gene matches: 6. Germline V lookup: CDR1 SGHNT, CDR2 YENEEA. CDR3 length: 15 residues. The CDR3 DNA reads TGTGCCAGCAGCTTGGGACAGGGGCTGCCCGAAAAACTGTTTTTT. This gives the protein CASSLGQGLPEKLFF.

The CDR3: CASSPARADSGTQYF. Written as DNA, the CDR3 is TGTGCCAGCAGTCCGGCGCGGGCCGATAGCGGTACGCAGTATTTT. The rearrangement uses TRBV28 and TRBJ2-3, with D tentatively TRBD2 (6 bases). V was shortened by 5 bases and J by 8 bases, with 20 bases between the two germline ends. The length of the CDR3 is 15 residues. Germline loops: CDR1 MDHEN, CDR2 SYDVKM.

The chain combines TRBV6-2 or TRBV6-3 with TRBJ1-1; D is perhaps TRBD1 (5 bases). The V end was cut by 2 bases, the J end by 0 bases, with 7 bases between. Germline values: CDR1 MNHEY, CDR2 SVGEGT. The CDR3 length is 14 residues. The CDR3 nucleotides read TGTGCCAGCAGTTACGAGACAGTGAACACTGAAGCTTTCTTT. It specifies CASSYETVNTEAFF.

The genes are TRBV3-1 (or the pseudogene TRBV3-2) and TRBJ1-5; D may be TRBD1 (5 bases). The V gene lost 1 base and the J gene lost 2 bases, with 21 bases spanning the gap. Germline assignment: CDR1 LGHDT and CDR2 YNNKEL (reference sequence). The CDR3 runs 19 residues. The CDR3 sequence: CASSQAWDPLIGGNQPQHF. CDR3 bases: TGTGCCAGCAGCCAAGCCTGGGACCCCTTAATTGGGGGCAATCAGCCCCAGCATTTT.

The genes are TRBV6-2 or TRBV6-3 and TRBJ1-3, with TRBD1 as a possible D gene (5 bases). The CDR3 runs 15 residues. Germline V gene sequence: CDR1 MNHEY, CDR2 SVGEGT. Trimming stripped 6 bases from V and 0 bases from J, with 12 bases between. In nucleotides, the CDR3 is TGTGCCAGCAGCCGAGACAGCAGCTCTGGAAACACCATATATTTT. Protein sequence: CASSRDSSSGNTIYF.

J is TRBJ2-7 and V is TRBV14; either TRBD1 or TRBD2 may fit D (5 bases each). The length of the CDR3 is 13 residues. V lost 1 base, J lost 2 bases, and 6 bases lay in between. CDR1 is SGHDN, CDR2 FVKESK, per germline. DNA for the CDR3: TGTGCCAGCAGCCAAGGGGGACCCTACGAGCAGTACTTC. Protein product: CASSQGGPYEQYF.